Presented here are 6 T cell receptor beta chains from one specimen sequenced in a study of T-cell reconstitution after alpha-beta-depleted transplantation in children. Unique molecular identifiers tagged the TCRbeta library. TCRdb ran MiXCR on the PCR reads and lists one entry per CDR3 protein. Of approximately 1,000,000 distinct CDR3 sequences in the sample, about 29% were seen once. Sequencing used PBMCs, mostly from graft donor cells, obtained 360 days after TCRalphabeta/CD19-depleted stem cell transplant. The source of these receptors is a boy under two years old who had a stem cell transplant for SCID, so the T cells may come from the graft donor.

V is TRBV29-1 and J is TRBJ1-1, with 7 bases identical to TRBD1. Per germline, CDR1 SQVTM and CDR2 ANQGSEA. V lost 6 bases and J lost 4; bases outside the gene matches: 5. This CDR3 comprises 12 residues. CDR3 loop: CSVHPGGTEAFF. CDR3 DNA: TGCAGCGTACACCCAGGGGGCACTGAAGCTTTCTTT.

This clonotype was observed a handful of times. The J gene is TRBJ2-2, the V gene TRBV5-1; D gene ambiguous. Germline CDR1 is SGHRS and CDR2 is YFSETQ. This CDR3 comprises 15 residues. The ends were cut back, 0 bases at V and 4 bases at J, with 10 bases in the middle. The CDR3 loop is CASSLGQPGTGELFF. The CDR3 DNA reads as TGCGCCAGCAGCTTGGGCCAACCGGGCACCGGGGAGCTGTTTTTT.

The sample holds many counts of this clonotype. The CDR3 loop is CASSLDSFYEQYF. The CDR3 nucleotides are TGCGCCAGCAGCTTGGACTCATTTTACGAGCAGTACTTC. V usage is TRBV5-1 and J usage is TRBJ2-7; the D is unclear. This CDR3 is 13 amino acids long. V lost 0 bases to trimming and J lost 4 bases, with 8 bases between them. Germline CDR1 and CDR2: SGHRS and YFSETQ.

The J gene is TRBJ2-4, the V gene TRBV15; a weak D match, TRBD1 (5 bases). Germline CDR1 and CDR2: LNHNV and YYDKDF (reference sequence). The V gene lost 0 bases and the J gene lost 2 bases, with 23 bases spanning the gap. CDR3 length equals 20 residues. DNA of the CDR3: TGTGCCACCAGCAGAGATTCGCAATTAGACAACAGGCCTTCCAAAAACATTCAGTACTTC. The encoded protein is CATSRDSQLDNRPSKNIQYF.

J is TRBJ2-1 and V is TRBV5-1; D is undetermined. From germline, CDR1 is SGHRS and CDR2 YFSETQ. V was pared by 3 bases and J by 5 bases, with 15 bases between. The length of the CDR3 is 15 residues. In nucleotides, the CDR3 is TGCGCCAGCAGCTCTACTGTCGACGGTCACAATGAGCAGTTCTTC. It yields the protein CASSSTVDGHNEQFF.

This clonotype was counted a few times. The chain is built from TRBV10-3 and TRBJ2-3, with D tentatively TRBD1 (5 bases). This CDR3 is 17 amino acids long. CDR1 and CDR2 from the germline V gene are ENHRY and SYGVKD. The V end lost 3 bases, the J end lost 2 bases, and 18 bases lay between the germline ends. The CDR3 loop reads CAISERVLQGDTDTQYF. The CDR3 region has the DNA TGTGCCATCAGTGAAAGAGTTTTGCAGGGTGACACAGATACGCAGTATTTT.